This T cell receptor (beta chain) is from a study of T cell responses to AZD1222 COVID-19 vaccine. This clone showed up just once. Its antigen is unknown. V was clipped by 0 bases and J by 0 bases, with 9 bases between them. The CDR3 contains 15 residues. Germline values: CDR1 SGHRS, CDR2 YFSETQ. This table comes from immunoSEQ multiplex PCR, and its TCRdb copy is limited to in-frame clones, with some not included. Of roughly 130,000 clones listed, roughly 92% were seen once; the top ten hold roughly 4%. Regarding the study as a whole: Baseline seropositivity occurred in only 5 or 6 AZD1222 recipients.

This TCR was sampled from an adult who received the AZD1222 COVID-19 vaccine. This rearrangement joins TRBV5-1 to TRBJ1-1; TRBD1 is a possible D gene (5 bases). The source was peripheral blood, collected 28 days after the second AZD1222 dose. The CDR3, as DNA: TGCGCCAGCAGCTTGGCCGGGACGGTGAACACTGAAGCTTTCTTT. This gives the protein CASSLAGTVNTEAFF.